Listed below are T cell receptor beta chains from one sample, sequenced in a study of OX40 agonist ivuxolimab in advanced cancers. Method: immunoSEQ multiplex PCR; TCRdb's copy keeps in-frame clones and lacks some. The top ten clones hold approximately 16% of a sample with more than 25,000 clones, roughly 87% of them seen once. Sample: CD4+ or CD8+ T cells sorted from blood, taken in a trial of the OX40 agonist ivuxolimab. The receptors originated from an adult with an advanced solid tumor such as melanoma, head and neck, liver or kidney cancer. CDR3s include the opening cysteine and the closing phenylalanine or tryptophan. Fields, in order: D gene, clone size, J gene, V gene, CDR3 protein, CDR3 DNA. A D gene is named only where the DNA matches it firmly. Not all rows give a size; the values are once, few, many and, for expanded clones, a class.

d_call: TRBD1; clone_size: once; j_call: TRBJ1-1; v_call: TRBV4-1; cdr3_aa: CASSPTGVEAFF; cdr3_nt: TGCGCCAGCAGCCCGACAGGGGTAGAAGCTTTCTTT
d_call: .; clone_size: .; j_call: TRBJ2-3; v_call: TRBV7-8; cdr3_aa: CASSLAGRSTDTQYF; cdr3_nt: TGTGCCAGCAGCTTGGCGGGCCGAAGCACAGATACGCAGTATTTT
d_call: .; clone_size: .; j_call: TRBJ1-1; v_call: TRBV5-4; cdr3_aa: CASSLAGEVFF; cdr3_nt: TGTGCCAGCAGCTTAGCAGGGGAGGTGTTCTTT
d_call: TRBD1; clone_size: .; j_call: TRBJ2-7; v_call: TRBV9; cdr3_aa: CASSVGGQPYEQYF; cdr3_nt: TGTGCCAGCAGCGTAGGGGGACAGCCCTACGAGCAGTACTTC
d_call: .; clone_size: .; j_call: TRBJ1-1; v_call: TRBV5-4; cdr3_aa: CASRPPENTEAFF; cdr3_nt: TGTGCCAGCAGACCCCCCGAGAACACTGAAGCTTTCTTT
d_call: TRBD2; clone_size: .; j_call: TRBJ2-7; v_call: TRBV7-6; cdr3_aa: CASSLGEGDYEQYF; cdr3_nt: TGTGCCAGCAGCTTGGGGGAGGGCGACTACGAGCAGTACTTC
d_call: .; clone_size: .; j_call: TRBJ2-1; v_call: TRBV2; cdr3_aa: CASGGEERGILNGEQFF; cdr3_nt: TGTGCCAGCGGCGGGGAAGAGAGGGGAATCTTGAATGGTGAGCAGTTCTTC
d_call: TRBD1; clone_size: .; j_call: TRBJ2-7; v_call: TRBV7-9; cdr3_aa: CASSVQHLTGVIYEQYF; cdr3_nt: TGTGCCAGCAGCGTCCAGCACCTCACAGGGGTAATCTACGAGCAGTACTTC
d_call: TRBD1; clone_size: once; j_call: TRBJ1-5; v_call: TRBV27; cdr3_aa: CASRWDRSLGPQHF; cdr3_nt: TGTGCCAGCAGATGGGACAGGTCGTTGGGGCCCCAGCATTTT
d_call: TRBD2; clone_size: .; j_call: TRBJ2-3; v_call: TRBV27; cdr3_aa: CASSSGNVGTQYF; cdr3_nt: TGTGCCAGCTCCAGCGGGAATGTGGGTACGCAGTATTTT
d_call: .; clone_size: .; j_call: TRBJ2-4; v_call: TRBV21-1; cdr3_aa: CASSKEDKTQNIQYF; cdr3_nt: TGTGCCAGCAGCAAAGAGGACAAGACCCAAAACATTCAGTACTTC
d_call: TRBD1; clone_size: .; j_call: TRBJ2-7; v_call: TRBV11-2; cdr3_aa: CASSLTGTGTLYEQYF; cdr3_nt: TGTGCCAGCAGCCTCACCGGGACAGGGACCCTCTACGAGCAGTACTTC
d_call: .; clone_size: .; j_call: TRBJ2-7; v_call: TRBV9; cdr3_aa: CASSLGAGFSYEQYF; cdr3_nt: TGTGCCAGCAGCCTGGGGGCGGGGTTCTCCTACGAGCAGTACTTC
d_call: .; clone_size: .; j_call: TRBJ2-5; v_call: TRBV9; cdr3_aa: CASSPLAGGYQETQYF; cdr3_nt: TGTGCCAGCAGCCCCCTGGCAGGGGGGTACCAAGAGACCCAGTACTTC
d_call: TRBD2; clone_size: .; j_call: TRBJ2-7; v_call: TRBV5-6; cdr3_aa: CASSIGRVEQYF; cdr3_nt: TGTGCCAGCAGCATTGGGAGGGTTGAGCAGTACTTC
d_call: TRBD1; clone_size: .; j_call: TRBJ1-1; v_call: TRBV4-1; cdr3_aa: CASRLEVGTGSNTEAFF; cdr3_nt: TGCGCCAGCAGACTCGAGGTCGGGACAGGGTCGAACACTGAAGCTTTCTTT
d_call: TRBD2; clone_size: .; j_call: TRBJ2-1; v_call: TRBV9; cdr3_aa: CASAGSSGSLNEQFF; cdr3_nt: TGTGCCAGCGCGGGGTCTAGCGGGAGTTTGAATGAGCAGTTCTTC
d_call: TRBD1; clone_size: .; j_call: TRBJ2-7; v_call: TRBV4-3; cdr3_aa: CASSQETGGFSYEQYF; cdr3_nt: TGCGCCAGCAGCCAAGAGACAGGGGGCTTCTCCTACGAGCAGTACTTC
d_call: .; clone_size: .; j_call: TRBJ2-7; v_call: TRBV13; cdr3_aa: CASSAIGGGGLPYEQYF; cdr3_nt: TGTGCCAGCAGCGCCATAGGGGGGGGCGGCCTGCCCTACGAGCAGTACTTC
d_call: TRBD2; clone_size: once; j_call: TRBJ2-7; v_call: TRBV4-3; cdr3_aa: CASSQDRLAGHYEQYF; cdr3_nt: TGCGCCAGCAGCCAAGATCGGCTAGCGGGACACTACGAGCAGTACTTC
d_call: .; clone_size: medium-sized; j_call: TRBJ1-5; v_call: TRBV9; cdr3_aa: CASSRDNQPQHF; cdr3_nt: TGTGCCAGCAGCAGGGATAATCAGCCCCAGCATTTT
d_call: .; clone_size: .; j_call: TRBJ2-7; v_call: TRBV9; cdr3_aa: CASSGAVEVPSYEQYF; cdr3_nt: TGTGCCAGCAGCGGGGCAGTTGAGGTCCCATCCTACGAGCAGTACTTC
d_call: TRBD1; clone_size: .; j_call: TRBJ1-2; v_call: TRBV7-8; cdr3_aa: CASSYSRDRGFYGYTF; cdr3_nt: TGTGCCAGCAGCTACAGTCGGGACAGGGGATTCTATGGCTACACCTTC
d_call: TRBD2; clone_size: .; j_call: TRBJ2-1; v_call: TRBV6-5; cdr3_aa: CASSYSSGISYNEQFF; cdr3_nt: TGTGCCAGCAGTTACTCGAGCGGGATCTCCTACAATGAGCAGTTCTTC
d_call: .; clone_size: .; j_call: TRBJ2-2; v_call: TRBV29-1; cdr3_aa: CSAQTAGTNTGELFF; cdr3_nt: TGCAGCGCCCAAACGGCGGGGACGAACACCGGGGAGCTGTTTTTT
d_call: TRBD1; clone_size: .; j_call: TRBJ1-2; v_call: TRBV10-3; cdr3_aa: CAISEGQGAYGYTF; cdr3_nt: TGTGCCATCAGTGAGGGACAGGGGGCGTATGGCTACACCTTC
d_call: TRBD1; clone_size: .; j_call: TRBJ2-7; v_call: TRBV19; cdr3_aa: CASSPTQGAVYEQYF; cdr3_nt: TGTGCCAGTAGTCCCACACAGGGGGCGGTCTACGAGCAGTACTTC
d_call: TRBD2; clone_size: .; j_call: TRBJ2-7; v_call: TRBV7-8; cdr3_aa: CASSLERGPSYEQYF; cdr3_nt: TGTGCCAGCAGCTTAGAGCGGGGGCCGTCCTACGAGCAGTACTTC
d_call: .; clone_size: .; j_call: TRBJ2-5; v_call: TRBV4-3; cdr3_aa: CASSQDRKLEGSPRVTQYF; cdr3_nt: TGCGCCAGCAGCCAAGATCGGAAACTAGAGGGAAGCCCAAGAGTGACCCAGTACTTC
d_call: TRBD2; clone_size: once; j_call: TRBJ2-2; v_call: TRBV7-9; cdr3_aa: CAPWSGVGELFF; cdr3_nt: TGTGCCCCTTGGAGCGGGGTTGGGGAGCTGTTTTTT
d_call: .; clone_size: .; j_call: TRBJ1-1; v_call: TRBV6-5; cdr3_aa: CASIPTRQDNTEAFF; cdr3_nt: TGTGCCAGCATCCCGACTCGACAGGACAACACTGAAGCTTTCTTT
d_call: .; clone_size: few; j_call: TRBJ2-5; v_call: TRBV14; cdr3_aa: CASSQESRASEETQYF; cdr3_nt: TGTGCCAGCAGCCAAGAATCTAGGGCCTCAGAAGAGACCCAGTACTTC
d_call: .; clone_size: .; j_call: TRBJ2-1; v_call: TRBV9; cdr3_aa: CASSVGGPAYNEQFF; cdr3_nt: TGTGCCAGCAGCGTAGGGGGGCCGGCCTACAATGAGCAGTTCTTC
d_call: .; clone_size: .; j_call: TRBJ2-7; v_call: TRBV5-8; cdr3_aa: CASSLGGPSYEQYF; cdr3_nt: TGTGCCAGCAGCTTGGGAGGGCCTTCCTACGAGCAGTACTTC
d_call: TRBD2; clone_size: .; j_call: TRBJ2-1; v_call: TRBV4-1; cdr3_aa: CASSQDSPASGDPYNEQFF; cdr3_nt: TGCGCCAGCAGCCAAGATAGCCCTGCTAGCGGGGACCCCTACAATGAGCAGTTCTTC
d_call: TRBD2; clone_size: .; j_call: TRBJ2-1; v_call: TRBV7-9; cdr3_aa: CASSLGLAGVWYNEQFF; cdr3_nt: TGTGCCAGCAGCTTAGGTTTAGCGGGAGTTTGGTACAATGAGCAGTTCTTC
d_call: .; clone_size: few; j_call: TRBJ2-3; v_call: TRBV4-3; cdr3_aa: CASSQARRGPDTQYF; cdr3_nt: TGCGCCAGCAGCCAAGCAAGGAGGGGACCAGATACGCAGTATTTT
d_call: .; clone_size: .; j_call: TRBJ1-4; v_call: TRBV5-1; cdr3_aa: CASSLLRGGINEKLFF; cdr3_nt: TGCGCCAGCAGCTTGTTAAGGGGGGGAATTAATGAAAAACTGTTTTTT
d_call: TRBD2; clone_size: .; j_call: TRBJ2-1; v_call: TRBV5-1; cdr3_aa: CASSPRLAGGSYNEQFF; cdr3_nt: TGCGCCAGCAGCCCAAGACTAGCGGGAGGCTCCTACAATGAGCAGTTCTTC
d_call: .; clone_size: .; j_call: TRBJ2-7; v_call: TRBV5-1; cdr3_aa: CASSPFGPNEQYF; cdr3_nt: TGCGCCAGCAGCCCTTTCGGTCCCAACGAGCAGTACTTC
d_call: TRBD2; clone_size: .; j_call: TRBJ2-1; v_call: TRBV28; cdr3_aa: CASSLPSGSSYNEQFF; cdr3_nt: TGTGCCAGCAGTTTACCTAGCGGAAGCTCCTACAATGAGCAGTTCTTC
d_call: .; clone_size: .; j_call: TRBJ1-1; v_call: TRBV29-1; cdr3_aa: CSVAGVSQGRSMNTEAFF; cdr3_nt: TGCAGCGTTGCGGGAGTCTCGCAGGGGAGGTCCATGAACACTGAAGCTTTCTTT
d_call: .; clone_size: .; j_call: TRBJ2-2; v_call: TRBV10-2; cdr3_aa: CASSEVVETNTGELFF; cdr3_nt: TGCGCCAGCAGTGAGGTTGTGGAGACGAACACCGGGGAGCTGTTTTTT
d_call: .; clone_size: .; j_call: TRBJ1-5; v_call: TRBV13; cdr3_aa: CASSSRALNQPQHF; cdr3_nt: TGTGCCAGCAGCTCCAGGGCCCTTAATCAGCCCCAGCATTTT
d_call: TRBD2; clone_size: .; j_call: TRBJ2-7; v_call: TRBV5-6; cdr3_aa: CASSPGSGTYEQYF; cdr3_nt: TGTGCCAGCAGCCCTGGAAGCGGGACCTACGAGCAGTACTTC
d_call: .; clone_size: .; j_call: TRBJ1-2; v_call: TRBV4-1; cdr3_aa: CASSQEATRGSGYTF; cdr3_nt: TGCGCCAGCAGCCAAGAGGCGACACGGGGAAGTGGCTACACCTTC
d_call: .; clone_size: once; j_call: TRBJ2-7; v_call: TRBV7-6; cdr3_aa: CASSLVSSSYEQYF; cdr3_nt: TGTGCCAGCAGCTTAGTGAGTTCGTCCTACGAGCAGTACTTC